A single sample is the source of the 20 T cell receptor beta chains below, sequenced in a study of vaccination effects on CD4 cells after COVID-19. These receptors' antigens are unknown. Sequencing was preceded by expansion of antigen-specific CD4+ T cells with viral peptide pools in the ViraFEST assay. Isolation of CD4+ T cells took place after 10 days of culture. The person had a PCR-confirmed SARS-CoV-2 infection during March to December 2020. Method: immunoSEQ multiplex PCR; TCRdb's copy keeps in-frame clones and lacks some. The table shows under 55,000 clones, with 65% to 70% occurring only once. The sample was CD4+ T cells from PBMCs cultured with a peptide pool, taken before COVID-19 vaccination. The receptor set was obtained from a human donor who had a prior SARS-CoV-2 infection.

The genes are TRBV18 and TRBJ2-1, with 10 bases identical to TRBD2. From germline, CDR1 is KGHSH and CDR2 LQKENI. With 3 bases clipped from V and 7 bases from J, the junction kept 9 bases outside the gene matches. There are 16 residues in the CDR3. The CDR3 protein is CASSPLGAGGPNEQFF. CDR3 coding DNA: TGTGCCAGCTCACCCCTGGGAGCGGGAGGGCCGAATGAGCAGTTCTTC.

CDR3 amino acids: CASSSSGYSYNEQFF. DNA of the CDR3: TGTGCCAGCAGTTCGTCAGGGTACTCCTACAATGAGCAGTTCTTC. The V call is TRBV28, the J call TRBJ2-1; perhaps TRBD1 as D (5 bases). The CDR3 has 15 amino acids. Germline assignment: CDR1 MDHEN and CDR2 SYDVKM. Trimming pared 4 bases from V and 0 bases from J, leaving 10 bases between.

Only a few counts were recorded for this clone. The chain uses TRBV2 and TRBJ1-6; D not resolved. The CDR3 totals 14 residues. The germline gives CDR1 SNHLY, CDR2 FYNNEI. V was trimmed by 1 base and J by 9 bases, leaving 10 bases between them. CDR3 protein: CASSEGVLFSPLHF. Written as DNA, the CDR3 is TGTGCCAGCAGTGAAGGGGTCTTGTTTTCACCCCTCCACTTT.

The J gene is TRBJ1-1, the V gene TRBV18; the match to TRBD1 covers 7 bases. The germline CDR1 and CDR2 sequences are KGHSH and LQKENI. The CDR3 runs to 14 residues. The trim removed 2 bases at V and 5 bases at J, leaving 5 bases unmatched. The CDR3 DNA follows: TGTGCCAGCTCACCAAGGGGGCGAGGTACTGAAGCTTTCTTT. Encoded protein: CASSPRGRGTEAFF.

This chain uses TRBV18 with TRBJ2-6, with D hard to call. V was shortened by 1 base and J by 2 bases, with 9 bases between the two germline ends. The CDR3 length is 16 residues. In germline, CDR1 is KGHSH, CDR2 LQKENI. The CDR3 sequence is CASSPRRFTGANVLTF. CDR3 coding DNA: TGTGCCAGCTCACCACGTCGCTTCACTGGGGCCAACGTCCTGACTTTC.

This chain links TRBV14 with TRBJ2-1; no definite D call. The V gene lost 4 bases and the J gene lost 0 bases, with 13 bases spanning the gap. This CDR3 contains 16 residues. From germline, CDR1 is SGHDN and CDR2 FVKESK. In DNA, the CDR3 is TGTGCCAGCAGCCCCCTAGGGTCGAGCTCCTACAATGAGCAGTTCTTC. Amino acids: CASSPLGSSSYNEQFF.

This chain connects TRBV10-3 to TRBJ2-3; 12 nucleotides line up with TRBD2. This CDR3 region has 16 residues. The V and J ends lost 6 bases and 5 bases, in that order; junction bases with no gene match: 9. CDR1 is ENHRY and CDR2 is SYGVKD in the germline V gene. The CDR3 DNA reads TGTGCCATCAGCCCTACTAGCGGGGGGACTGGAGATACGCAGTATTTT. Amino acid sequence: CAISPTSGGTGDTQYF.

Only a few counts were recorded for this clone. The rearrangement links TRBV27 to TRBJ2-7; D perhaps matches TRBD1 (6 bases). The CDR3 contains 14 residues. Germline-derived CDR1 and CDR2 are MNHEY and SMNVEV (reference sequence). Trimming cost V 3 bases and J 3 bases, with 12 bases left between them. The CDR3 is CASSLGRGYYEQYF. CDR3 DNA: TGTGCCAGCAGTTTGGGCAGGGGTTACTACGAGCAGTACTTC.

CDR3 nucleotide sequence: TGTGCCAGCAGTGAATTGGGGTTATCGCAAGAGACCCAGTACTTC. Translated, it gives CASSELGLSQETQYF. J is TRBJ2-5 and V is TRBV6-1; D is ambiguous. CDR3 length: 15 residues. Deletions cut 2 bases from V and 2 bases from J, with 12 bases between. Germline loops: CDR1 MNHNS, CDR2 SASEGT.

The V gene is TRBV21-1, the J gene TRBJ2-5; the listed D gene, TRBD1, was not tested against the DNA. TRBV21-1 is annotated as a pseudogene. This CDR3 has 16 residues. The CDR3 sequence: CASGFRTGGSGETQYF. Here the CDR3 DNA reads TGTGCCAGCGGATTTAGGACAGGGGGTTCAGGGGAGACCCAGTACTTC.

The V call is TRBV28, the J call TRBJ2-1; D is possibly TRBD2 (6 bases). This CDR3 has 13 residues. The germline gives CDR1 MDHEN, CDR2 SYDVKM. V was shortened by 4 bases and J by 2 bases, with 6 bases between the two germline ends. The CDR3 DNA is TGTGCCAGCAGTTCGGGGGCCTACAATGAGCAGTTCTTC. Amino acids: CASSSGAYNEQFF.

The rearrangement uses TRBV11-2 and TRBJ2-7, with 12 bases fitting TRBD2. The CDR3 has 15 residues. V lost 7 bases and J lost 3; bases outside the gene matches: 7. From germline, CDR1 is SGHAT and CDR2 FQNNGV. CDR3 in DNA: TGTGCCAGCACCCTGCCGGGACTAGCGGGCTACGAGCAGTACTTC. This sequence encodes CASTLPGLAGYEQYF.

The rearrangement uses TRBV30 and TRBJ1-4, with TRBD1 matching over 9 bases. V lost 2 bases, J lost 7 bases, and 11 bases stayed unmatched. The CDR3 is 16 amino acids. The germline V gene encodes CDR1 GTSNPN and CDR2 SVGIG (reference sequence). The CDR3 is CAWSQNRGRQIEKLFF. CDR3 DNA: TGTGCCTGGAGTCAAAACAGGGGGCGTCAAATTGAAAAACTGTTTTTT. Full variable domain (rest looked up from reference TRBV30 and TRBJ1-4): SQTIHQWPATLVQPVGSPLSLECTVEGTSNPNLYWYRQAAGRGLQLLFYSVGIGQISSEVPQNLSASRPQDRQFILSSKKLLLSDSGFYLCAWSQNRGRQIEKLFFGSGTQLSVL.

This rearrangement joins TRBV4-2 to TRBJ2-7; 7 bases line up with TRBD1. This CDR3 comprises 15 residues. J was trimmed by 2 bases and V by 3 bases; bases with no gene match: 7. Per germline, CDR1 LGHNA and CDR2 YNFKEQ. CDR3 nucleotides: TGTGCCAGCAGCCACCCCGGGACAGCGACCTACGAGCAGTACTTC. Its protein product is CASSHPGTATYEQYF.

The chain recombines TRBV3-1 (or the pseudogene TRBV3-2) with TRBJ1-2; the D is unclear. Germline V gene lookup returns CDR1 LGHDT and CDR2 YNNKEL (reference sequence). This CDR3 region has 15 residues. With 0 bases removed from V and 0 bases from J, the gap between germline ends came to 8 bases. DNA for the CDR3: TGTGCCAGCAGCCAAGATCCGGCTACTAACTATGGCTACACCTTC. It specifies CASSQDPATNYGYTF.

J is TRBJ2-7 and V is TRBV11-3, with 9 bases identical to TRBD2. The CDR3 consists of 14 residues. Germline V lookup: CDR1 SGHNT, CDR2 YENEEA. Trimming removed 5 bases from V and 6 bases from J; junction bases left unmatched: 8. The CDR3 DNA reads TGTGCCAGCAGCGAAGGACTAGCGTACGGCGAGCAGTACTTC. Protein: CASSEGLAYGEQYF.

This clone was detected only a few times. The chain combines TRBV2 with TRBJ1-6, with no clear D. Germline V gene data show CDR1 as SNHLY and CDR2 as FYNNEI. V was shortened by 4 bases and J by 7 bases, with 8 bases between the two germline ends. The CDR3 length is 13 residues. The CDR3 sequence: CASSGTRNSPLHF. The CDR3 region has the DNA TGTGCCAGCAGTGGCACCAGGAATTCACCCCTCCACTTT.

The CDR3 spells CASRSPDGELFF. The CDR3 DNA is TGTGCCAGCAGGAGTCCCGACGGGGAGCTGTTTTTT. The rearrangement links TRBV2 to TRBJ2-2; no firm D call. Trimming left V 6 bases short and J 7 bases short, with 9 bases between. The germline gives CDR1 SNHLY, CDR2 FYNNEI. The CDR3 sequence is 12 residues long.

This rearrangement joins TRBV18 to TRBJ2-6, with unresolved D. This CDR3 is 16 amino acids long. V gave up 3 bases and J gave up 1 base, with 10 bases separating them. Per germline, CDR1 KGHSH and CDR2 LQKENI. The CDR3 reads CASSPERKSGANVLTF. The CDR3 DNA reads as TGTGCCAGCTCACCGGAGAGGAAGTCTGGGGCCAACGTCCTGACTTTC.

This rearrangement joins TRBV28 to TRBJ1-5, with no clear D. Per germline, CDR1 MDHEN and CDR2 SYDVKM. This CDR3 is built from 14 residues. With 5 bases removed from V and 3 bases from J, the gap between germline ends came to 11 bases. CDR3 bases: TGTGCCAGCAGTCCCCCAACTAACAATCAGCCCCAGCATTTT. It specifies CASSPPTNNQPQHF.